A single sample is the source of the 27 T cell receptor beta chains below, sequenced in a study of blood T cell repertoires in COVID-19. Profiling relied on immunoSEQ multiplex PCR, and the TCRdb table lists in-frame clones only, not all of them. The data contain about half a million clones, approximately 90% of them singletons. Material for sequencing was PBMCs or T cells enriched from blood (not recorded which). These receptors were taken from a woman aged 55-70 years who had recovered from COVID-19.

This chain uses TRBV6-5 with TRBJ1-6; TRBD1 might be the D (6 bases). The V gene's germline CDR1 is MNHEY and CDR2 SVGAGI. This CDR3 is 13 amino acids long. V lost 4 bases and J 6 bases, leaving 7 bases between the germline ends. The CDR3 region has the DNA TGTGCCAGCAGTTCACAGGGTAATTCACCCCTCCACTTT. It translates to CASSSQGNSPLHF.

Concerning this clone: Within the sample, other DNA sequences also encode this same CDR3. The chain couples TRBV18 to TRBJ2-1, with no clear D. This CDR3 is 12 amino acids long. V was clipped by 3 bases and J by 6 bases, with 6 bases between them. Germline CDR1 reads KGHSH; CDR2 reads LQKENI. CDR3 sequence: CASSPTSNEQFF. In DNA form, the CDR3 reads TGTGCCAGCTCACCGACAAGCAATGAGCAGTTCTTC.

This chain uses TRBV5-1 with TRBJ1-1; the match to TRBD1 covers 7 bases. Looked up from germline, CDR1 is SGHRS and CDR2 is YFSETQ. The trim removed 0 bases at V and 5 bases at J, leaving 10 bases unmatched. The CDR3 totals 16 residues. CDR3 amino acids: CASSLGVQGRGTEAFF. CDR3 DNA sequence: TGCGCCAGCAGCTTGGGGGTACAGGGGCGAGGGACTGAAGCTTTCTTT.

The CDR3 sequence: CASSEVAVGNTIYF. In DNA form, the CDR3 reads TGTGCCAGTAGTGAGGTCGCCGTGGGAAACACCATATATTTT. The genes are TRBV19 and TRBJ1-3; D remains ambiguous. Deletions cut 5 bases from V and 4 bases from J, with 12 bases between. CDR3 size: 14 residues. Germline values: CDR1 LNHDA, CDR2 SQIVND (reference sequence).

The genes are TRBV27 and TRBJ2-1, with 8 positions matching TRBD2. CDR1 and CDR2 (germline): MNHEY, SMNVEV (reference sequence). The CDR3 sequence is 19 residues long. The trim removed 2 bases at V and 2 bases at J, leaving 14 bases unmatched. The CDR3 protein is CASSLRGGLEATTYNEQFF. The CDR3 nucleotides are TGTGCCAGCAGTTTACGGGGGGGGTTAGAGGCTACCACCTACAATGAGCAGTTCTTC.

The rearrangement links TRBV3-1 (or the pseudogene TRBV3-2) to TRBJ1-1; 12 nucleotides agree with TRBD1. In germline, CDR1 is LGHDT, CDR2 YNNKEL (reference sequence). There are 18 residues in the CDR3. V dropped 2 bases and J dropped 3; count of bases not matched to a gene: 10. The CDR3 region is CASSQPFAGTGGYTEAFF. The CDR3 region has the DNA TGTGCCAGCAGCCAACCGTTCGCCGGGACAGGGGGCTACACTGAAGCTTTCTTT.

This chain uses TRBV9 with TRBJ2-1; 7 bases match TRBD1. CDR3 length equals 15 residues. V lost 4 bases to trimming and J lost 5 bases; unmatched junction nucleotides: 9. CDR1 SGDLS and CDR2 YYNGEE come from the germline V gene. The CDR3 nucleotides read TGTGCCAGCAGCACACAGGGGTATTTTAACAATGAGCAGTTCTTC. This sequence encodes CASSTQGYFNNEQFF. The entire variable domain, with the rest obtained from reference TRBV9 and TRBJ2-1, is as follows: DSGVTQTPKHLITATGQRVTLRCSPRSGDLSVYWYQQSLDQGLQFLIQYYNGEERAKGNILERFSAQQFPDLHSELNLSSLELGDSALYFCASSTQGYFNNEQFFGPGTRLTVL.

This clone was found once. This rearrangement joins TRBV30 to TRBJ1-2, with TRBD1 matching 11 bases. This CDR3 spans 15 amino acids. The trim removed 1 base at V and 5 bases at J, leaving 6 bases unmatched. CDR1 GTSNPN and CDR2 SVGIG come from the germline V gene (reference sequence). As DNA, the CDR3 is TGTGCCTGGAGTGACCCGGGACAGGGGGATTATGGCTACACCTTC. Translating it yields CAWSDPGQGDYGYTF. Variable domain in full (rest from reference TRBV30 and TRBJ1-2): SQTIHQWPATLVQPVGSPLSLECTVEGTSNPNLYWYRQAAGRGLQLLFYSVGIGQISSEVPQNLSASRPQDRQFILSSKKLLLSDSGFYLCAWSDPGQGDYGYTFGSGTRLTVV.

The chain combines TRBV20-1 with TRBJ1-2, with D possibly matching TRBD1 (6 bases). V lost 3 bases, J lost 2 bases, and 7 bases lay in between. This CDR3 region has 12 residues. Germline V gene data show CDR1 as DFQATT and CDR2 as SNEGSKA (reference sequence). Here the CDR3 reads CSASDRNYGYTF. In DNA form, the CDR3 reads TGCAGTGCTAGTGACAGGAACTATGGCTACACCTTC.

The chain uses TRBV9 and TRBJ2-2, with unresolved D. Germline V CDR1 and CDR2: SGDLS, YYNGEE. The CDR3 has 15 residues. With 2 bases removed from V and 0 bases from J, the gap between germline ends came to 8 bases. CDR3 loop: CASSVGSPNTGELFF. DNA of the CDR3: TGTGCCAGCAGCGTGGGTAGCCCGAACACCGGGGAGCTGTTTTTT.

CDR3 amino acids: CASSPPDRAGEKLFF. CDR3 DNA: TGTGCCAGCTCACCACCGGATAGGGCGGGTGAAAAACTGTTTTTT. V gene TRBV18 combines with J gene TRBJ1-4; no reliable D call. CDR3 length equals 15 residues. CDR1 KGHSH and CDR2 LQKENI come from the germline V gene. Trimming pared 0 bases from V and 7 bases from J, leaving 12 bases between.

This CDR3 reads CASRRQDVPTLHF. The CDR3 DNA follows: TGTGCCAGCAGACGACAGGACGTTCCCACCCTCCACTTT. The chain has TRBV12-3 or TRBV12-4 and TRBJ1-6; D might be TRBD1 (6 bases). The CDR3 runs 13 residues. V was trimmed by 6 bases and J by 14 bases, leaving 17 bases between them.

The chain employs TRBV7-2 and TRBJ1-3; 11 nucleotides agree with TRBD1. After removal of 5 bases from V and 2 bases from J, the junction contained 5 bases not matched to a gene. The V gene's germline CDR1 is SGHTA and CDR2 FQGNSA. The CDR3 spans 16 residues. CDR3 sequence: CASSRRTGGTGNTIYF. In DNA form, the CDR3 reads TGTGCCAGCAGCCGGCGGACAGGGGGCACTGGAAACACCATATATTTT.

J is TRBJ2-2 and V is TRBV5-4, with 7 bases that match TRBD2. Germline lookup yields CDR1 SGHNT and CDR2 YYREEE (reference sequence). V trimming: 1 base; J trimming: 9 bases; junction bases outside the gene matches: 6. The CDR3 extends over 14 amino acids. CDR3 amino acids: CASSLYSGGRELFF. The CDR3 region has the DNA TGTGCCAGCAGCTTGTACTCGGGGGGACGGGAGCTGTTTTTT. The whole variable domain, remainder taken from reference TRBV5-4 and TRBJ2-2, is ETGVTQSPTHLIKTRGQQVTLRCSSQSGHNTVSWYQQALGQGPQFIFQYYREEENGRGNFPPRFSGLQFPNYSSELNVNALELDDSALYLCASSLYSGGRELFFGEGSRLTVL.

The chain joins TRBV29-1 to TRBJ1-3, with a weak D call TRBD1 (6 bases). Germline assignment: CDR1 SQVTM and CDR2 ANQGSEA. The V gene lost 6 bases and the J gene lost 8 bases, with 14 bases spanning the gap. This CDR3 spans 12 amino acids. The CDR3 is CSVTTGTDTIYF. The CDR3 region has the DNA TGCAGCGTAACGACAGGAACGGACACCATATATTTT.

V usage is TRBV15 and J usage is TRBJ1-2, with 7 bases identical to TRBD1. Germline CDR1 is LNHNV and CDR2 is YYDKDF (reference sequence). With 1 base clipped from V and 2 bases from J, the junction kept 4 bases outside the gene matches. The CDR3 spans 15 residues. CDR3 DNA: TGTGCCACCAGCAGAGGACAGGGTCGGAACTATGGCTACACCTTC. This sequence encodes CATSRGQGRNYGYTF.

The V gene is TRBV15, the J gene TRBJ2-7, with a weak D call TRBD2 (5 bases). The germline V and J ends were trimmed by 2 bases and 2 bases, with 7 bases remaining between them. The CDR3 covers 13 residues. Germline V gives CDR1 LNHNV, CDR2 YYDKDF (reference sequence). CDR3 region: CATSRLGAYEQYF. The CDR3, as DNA: TGTGCCACCAGCAGATTGGGAGCCTACGAGCAGTACTTC.

The V and J genes are TRBV11-2 and TRBJ1-2, with 7 bases aligning to TRBD1. The germline V gene encodes CDR1 SGHAT and CDR2 FQNNGV. Trimming took 3 bases from V and 6 from J; bases not matched to a gene: 10. CDR3 size: 15 residues. CDR3 sequence (DNA): TGTGCCAGCAGCTTTGTACAGGGGCGGGGTAATGGCTACACCTTC. Translating gives CASSFVQGRGNGYTF. The entire variable domain, with the rest obtained from reference TRBV11-2 and TRBJ1-2, is as follows: EAGVAQSPRYKIIEKRQSVAFWCNPISGHATLYWYQQILGQGPKLLIQFQNNGVVDDSQLPKDRFSAERLKGVDSTLKIQPAKLEDSAVYLCASSFVQGRGNGYTFGSGTRLTVV.

This rearrangement joins TRBV27 to TRBJ2-3, with 8 bases lining up with TRBD2. V dropped 0 bases and J dropped 6; count of bases not matched to a gene: 2. Germline V lookup: CDR1 MNHEY, CDR2 SMNVEV (reference sequence). The CDR3 extends over 14 amino acids. In DNA, the CDR3 is TGTGCCAGCAGTTTATCTAGCGGGGCTGATACGCAGTATTTT. Translated, it gives CASSLSSGADTQYF.

The V and J genes are TRBV5-3 and TRBJ1-2, with D uncertain. TRBV5-3 falls under the ORF class, with uncertain function. V lost 4 bases to trimming and J lost 1 base, with 11 bases between them. The CDR3 has 14 amino acids. The CDR3 DNA follows: TGTGCCAGAAGCACCCTTGGGCTTAACTATGGCTACACCTTC. Its translation: CARSTLGLNYGYTF.

This clone was observed a single time. This rearrangement joins TRBV4-1 to TRBJ2-1; perhaps TRBD2 as D (7 bases). V was pared by 0 bases and J by 8 bases, with 14 bases between. Germline V gene data show CDR1 as MGHRA and CDR2 as YSYEKL. The CDR3 has 15 residues. The CDR3 DNA reads as TGCGCCAGCAGCCAAGATGCTGGCGGGGGCGATGAGCAGTTCTTC. Translation: CASSQDAGGGDEQFF.

The CDR3 here is CASSYRGDGELFF. As DNA, the CDR3 is TGTGCCAGCAGTTACCGGGGTGACGGGGAGCTGTTTTTT. The rearrangement joins TRBV6-6 to TRBJ2-2, with D possibly being TRBD2 (5 bases). The CDR3 runs 13 residues. V lost 2 bases, J lost 7 bases, and 8 bases lay in between. The germline V gene encodes CDR1 MNHNY and CDR2 SVGAGI (reference sequence).

This clone has more than one count but fewer than ten. The CDR3 DNA follows: TGCGCCAGCCCACACCGACTAGCGGGGGTCGGTGAGCAGTTCTTC. Protein: CASPHRLAGVGEQFF. V and J are TRBV5-1 and TRBJ2-1; 12 bases fit TRBD2. The CDR3 runs to 15 residues. Trimming removed 7 bases from V and 9 bases from J; junction bases left unmatched: 11. The V gene's germline CDR1 is SGHRS and CDR2 YFSETQ.

The chain links TRBV2 to TRBJ1-2; D unresolved. The V and J ends lost 4 bases and 5 bases respectively, with 5 bases between them. The CDR3 length is 11 residues. Germline CDR1 is SNHLY and CDR2 is FYNNEI. Here the CDR3 DNA reads TGTGCCAGCAGTGCGCTATATGGCTACACCTTC. As protein: CASSALYGYTF.

This rearrangement joins TRBV27 to TRBJ2-3, with 9 bases lining up with TRBD2. V lost 6 bases, J lost 3 bases, and 7 bases stayed unmatched. Germline V gene sequence: CDR1 MNHEY, CDR2 SMNVEV (reference sequence). The CDR3 covers 15 residues. The CDR3 nucleotides read TGTGCCAGCAGACTTCTAGCGGGGACTACAGATACGCAGTATTTT. This sequence encodes CASRLLAGTTDTQYF.

This clone was observed once. The chain links TRBV6-1 to TRBJ1-2; the D gene is possibly TRBD1 (5 bases). Germline CDR1 is MNHNS and CDR2 is SASEGT. V was cut by 0 bases and J by 3 bases, with 11 bases left in between. This CDR3 is built from 15 residues. The CDR3: CASSEARTQDYGYTF. CDR3 DNA sequence: TGTGCCAGCAGTGAAGCTAGGACACAGGACTATGGCTACACCTTC.

The chain links TRBV3-1 (or the pseudogene TRBV3-2) to TRBJ1-2; D not certain. The V gene lost 0 bases and the J gene lost 8 bases, with 7 bases spanning the gap. This CDR3 comprises 12 residues. Germline V CDR1 and CDR2: LGHDT, YNNKEL (reference sequence). The CDR3 DNA is TGTGCCAGCAGCCAAGAGGGGAGGGGCTACACCTTC. Translation gives CASSQEGRGYTF.